This T cell receptor beta chain was documented in a study of blood T cell repertoires in COVID-19. Enrollees, about 18 to 89 years old, lived in fewer than 25 US areas. Participant-reported clinical history was the basis for cohort assignment. Data came from immunoSEQ multiplex PCR; TCRdb stores just in-frame clones and leaves some out. The table lists a few hundred thousand clones, roughly 89% of them singletons, with less than 2% in the top ten. Sequenced material: PBMCs or T cells enriched from blood (not recorded which). The sequence came from a woman aged 25 to 39 who had recovered from COVID-19.

The CDR3: CASSLRVQAGEQFF. The DNA of the CDR3 is TGTGCCAGCAGCTTAAGGGTGCAGGCGGGTGAGCAGTTCTTC. The V call is TRBV11-2, the J call TRBJ2-1, with D perhaps TRBD2 (5 bases). Trimming cost V 2 bases and J 9 bases, with 14 bases left between them. CDR3 size: 14 residues. The germline V gene has CDR1 SGHAT and CDR2 FQNNGV. The variable domain in full, completed from reference TRBV11-2 and TRBJ2-1, reads EAGVAQSPRYKIIEKRQSVAFWCNPISGHATLYWYQQILGQGPKLLIQFQNNGVVDDSQLPKDRFSAERLKGVDSTLKIQPAKLEDSAVYLCASSLRVQAGEQFFGPGTRLTVL.